Shown below are 29 T cell receptor beta chains from a single sample sequenced in a study of T cell responses to AZD1222 COVID-19 vaccine (dated by TCRdb to the early 2020s). The sample's time point label, decoded: about 28 days (+/-7) after the second vaccine dose. Libraries came from the immunoSEQ multiplex PCR assay. Here the immuneACCESS table is served through TCRdb, limited to in-frame sequences with V and J called. Missing clones are a known gap in these copies; in checked studies unresolved V genes cover under half, and the rest lacks a known reason. Counted in this sample were roughly 35,000 clones; around 78% of them appeared once. About 4.6% of the sample is held by the ten biggest clonotypes. The specimen comprised peripheral blood, sampled 28 days after the second AZD1222 dose. The source of these receptors is an adult who received the AZD1222 COVID-19 vaccine.

The V gene is TRBV28, the J gene TRBJ1-5; D is uncertain. Germline assignment: CDR1 MDHEN and CDR2 SYDVKM. The CDR3 extends over 15 amino acids. V was shortened by 6 bases and J by 4 bases, with 16 bases between the two germline ends. Here the CDR3 reads CASSRGRARNQPQHF. The DNA for the CDR3 is TGTGCCAGCAGCCGCGGTAGGGCGAGGAATCAGCCCCAGCATTTT. The full variable domain, completed using reference TRBV28 and TRBJ1-5, is DVKVTQSSRYLVKRTGEKVFLECVQDMDHENMFWYRQDPGLGLRLIYFSYDVKMKEKGDIPEGYSVSREKKERFSLILESASTNQTSMYLCASSRGRARNQPQHFGDGTRLSIL.

In its sample, this clone was seen once. This rearrangement joins TRBV7-8 to TRBJ2-2; 7 nucleotides match TRBD1. V trimming: 1 base; J trimming: 4 bases; junction bases outside the gene matches: 6. This CDR3 is 16 amino acids long. Per germline, CDR1 SGHVS and CDR2 FQNEAQ. CDR3 amino acids: CASSLVGGAATGELFF. As DNA, the CDR3 is TGTGCCAGCAGCTTAGTAGGGGGCGCCGCCACCGGGGAGCTGTTTTTT.

The V gene is TRBV14, the J gene TRBJ1-6, with 7 bases matching TRBD1. V shed 2 bases and J 10 bases; nucleotides not matched to a gene: 8. Germline V lookup: CDR1 SGHDN, CDR2 FVKESK. The CDR3 has 15 residues. The CDR3 DNA sequence: TGTGCCAGCAGCCAATCGCAGGGGGTTTGGTCACCCCTCCACTTT. Its protein is CASSQSQGVWSPLHF.

The chain couples TRBV9 to TRBJ2-2; 10 bases map to TRBD2. V was pared by 3 bases and J by 0 bases, with 11 bases of the junction left unmatched. CDR3 size: 19 residues. Germline values: CDR1 SGDLS, CDR2 YYNGEE. In DNA, the CDR3 is TGTGCCAGCAGCGGCAGAGGGACTAGCGCCCCCGCGAACACCGGGGAGCTGTTTTTT. Translation gives CASSGRGTSAPANTGELFF.

This clone is a singleton in its sample. The V and J genes are TRBV6-6 and TRBJ1-5; D uncertain. Germline values: CDR1 MNHNY, CDR2 SVGAGI (reference sequence). Trimming pared 2 bases from V and 4 bases from J, leaving 12 bases between. The CDR3 length is 15 residues. CDR3 coding DNA: TGTGCCAGCAGTTACCTGGCGGGATCTAATCAGCCCCAGCATTTT. It translates to CASSYLAGSNQPQHF.

J is TRBJ2-5 and V is TRBV5-5; 8 bases fit TRBD2. V lost 4 bases, J lost 4 bases, and 3 bases stayed unmatched. Germline V gene data show CDR1 as SGHKS and CDR2 as YYEKEE (reference sequence). The CDR3 totals 13 residues. CDR3 nucleotide sequence: TGTGCCAGCAGCCCGGGGGGGAGAGAGACCCAGTACTTC. This encodes CASSPGGRETQYF.

The chain links TRBV14 to TRBJ1-2; possible D gene TRBD1, 6 bases. Germline V gene sequence: CDR1 SGHDN, CDR2 FVKESK. The V gene lost 2 bases and the J gene lost 6 bases, with 13 bases spanning the gap. The CDR3 contains 14 residues. CDR3 sequence reads: CASSQWTVGDGYTF. The CDR3 DNA reads TGTGCCAGCAGCCAATGGACAGTTGGTGATGGCTACACCTTC.

V is TRBV25-1 and J is TRBJ1-1; TRBD1 matches at 9 bases. This CDR3 contains 14 residues. Germline CDR1 is MGHDK and CDR2 is SYGVNS. The V gene end was trimmed by 4 bases and the J gene end by 5 bases; junction bases not matched to a gene: 5. The CDR3 coding sequence is TGTGCCAGCAGTGGGAGACAGGGGGGGACTGAAGCTTTCTTT. This translates into CASSGRQGGTEAFF.

The chain has TRBV19 and TRBJ1-1; TRBD1 matches at 7 bases. V lost 6 bases, J lost 0 bases, and 7 bases stayed unmatched. This CDR3 comprises 15 residues. Germline-derived CDR1 and CDR2 are LNHDA and SQIVND (reference sequence). CDR3 loop: CASRVTGLMNTEAFF. CDR3 sequence (DNA): TGTGCCAGTAGGGTGACAGGGCTCATGAACACTGAAGCTTTCTTT.

The sample holds one count of this clone. The J gene is TRBJ1-3, the V gene TRBV12-5, with a tentative D call TRBD1 (6 bases). The ends were cut back, 5 bases at V and 4 bases at J, with 12 bases in the middle. CDR1 is LGHNT and CDR2 is FRNRAP in the germline V gene. CDR3 length equals 14 residues. CDR3 coding DNA: TGTGCTAGTGGTATAACAGGGTTAGGAAACACCATATATTTT. Translated, it gives CASGITGLGNTIYF. The entire variable domain, with the rest obtained from reference TRBV12-5 and TRBJ1-3, is as follows: DARVTQTPRHKVTEMGQEVTMRCQPILGHNTVFWYRQTMMQGLELLAYFRNRAPLDDSGMPKDRFSAEMPDATLATLKIQPSEPRDSAVYFCASGITGLGNTIYFGEGSWLTVV.

The J gene is TRBJ1-4, the V gene TRBV11-3, with 9 positions matching TRBD1. Germline trimming cut 5 bases from V and 0 bases from J; bases unmatched to any gene: 4. In germline, CDR1 is SGHNT, CDR2 YENEEA. This CDR3 is built from 16 residues. CDR3 bases: TGTGCCAGCAGCAAGGGACAGGGAACAACTAATGAAAAACTGTTTTTT. Translation gives CASSKGQGTTNEKLFF.

This clone was seen more than once but under ten times. The V gene is TRBV6-2 or TRBV6-3, the J gene TRBJ1-1; TRBD1 matches at 8 bases. Trimming at V came to 5 bases and at J to 1 base, leaving 6 bases not matched to a gene. The CDR3 has 15 amino acids. Per germline, CDR1 MNHEY and CDR2 SVGEGT. The CDR3 coding sequence is TGTGCCAGCAGTGACAGGGGAAGAGAGAACACTGAAGCTTTCTTT. As protein: CASSDRGRENTEAFF.

The CDR3 sequence: CASSTEDGQSSYEQYF. CDR3 in DNA: TGTGCCAGCAGCACCGAGGACGGTCAAAGCTCCTACGAGCAGTACTTC. V is TRBV9 and J is TRBJ2-7, with D uncertain. The CDR3 contains 16 residues. Germline lookup yields CDR1 SGDLS and CDR2 YYNGEE. The V end was cut by 4 bases, the J end by 0 bases, with 17 bases between.

The chain carries TRBV20-1 and TRBJ1-1; maybe TRBD1 (6 bases). V was clipped by 6 bases and J by 8 bases, with 13 bases between them. The CDR3 sequence is 11 residues long. Per germline, CDR1 DFQATT and CDR2 SNEGSKA (reference sequence). CDR3 bases: TGCAGTGCAAGTCGCGGGGGCGAAGCTTTCTTT. Its translation is CSASRGGEAFF.

The V gene is TRBV6-5, the J gene TRBJ1-5; no firm D call. The V gene's germline CDR1 is MNHEY and CDR2 SVGAGI. This CDR3 has 13 residues. V lost 3 bases, J lost 7 bases, and 10 bases lay in between. The CDR3 region is CASSYSTRQPQHF. In DNA form, the CDR3 reads TGTGCCAGCAGTTATTCTACTAGGCAGCCCCAGCATTTT.

The chain carries TRBV11-2 and TRBJ1-4; no firm D call. The germline V gene has CDR1 SGHAT and CDR2 FQNNGV. Trimming stripped 5 bases from V and 7 bases from J, with 11 bases between. This CDR3 contains 13 residues. The DNA for the CDR3 is TGTGCCAGCAGCACGAGGGAATCTGAAAAACTGTTTTTT. Translation gives CASSTRESEKLFF.

The chain recombines TRBV24-1 with TRBJ2-1; D tentatively reads TRBD1 or TRBD2 (5 bases each). Germline values: CDR1 KGHDR, CDR2 SFDVKD. The CDR3 covers 18 residues. The V end lost 7 bases, the J end lost 7 bases, and 28 bases lay between the germline ends. The CDR3 bases are TGTGCCACCAGCCCCATGTTGGGTGGGGCGAGGGTGGGGAATGAGCAGTTCTTC. This sequence encodes CATSPMLGGARVGNEQFF.

The chain recombines TRBV2 with TRBJ2-3, with D tentatively TRBD2 (6 bases). V lost 6 bases to trimming and J lost 0 bases, with 13 bases between them. CDR1 is SNHLY and CDR2 is FYNNEI in the germline V gene. The CDR3 runs to 15 residues. The CDR3 spells CASRTGLTSTDTQYF. For the CDR3, the DNA is TGTGCCAGCAGGACGGGACTGACTAGCACAGATACGCAGTATTTT.

The rearrangement joins TRBV21-1 to TRBJ2-1; the table's D call of TRBD2 was not tested on the DNA. TRBV21-1 is termed a pseudogene. There are 18 residues in the CDR3. Written as DNA, the CDR3 is TGTGCCAGCAGCAAAGTAGGACTGAGGCTGAGCTCCTACAATGAGCAGTTCTTC. It yields the protein CASSKVGLRLSSYNEQFF.

DNA for the CDR3: TGTGCCAGCAACAGGGGGCGAGACAATCAGCCCCAGCATTTT. Translation gives CASNRGRDNQPQHF. The chain uses TRBV19 and TRBJ1-5, with 9 bases fitting TRBD1. The V gene's germline CDR1 is LNHDA and CDR2 SQIVND (reference sequence). CDR3 size: 14 residues. The trim removed 9 bases at V and 3 bases at J, leaving 6 bases unmatched. Filled out from reference TRBV19 and TRBJ1-5, the complete variable domain reads DGGITQSPKYLFRKEGQNVTLSCEQNLNHDAMYWYRQDPGQGLRLIYYSQIVNDFQKGDIAEGYSVSREKKESFPLTVTSAQKNPTAFYLCASNRGRDNQPQHFGDGTRLSIL.

This chain connects TRBV19 to TRBJ1-1; TRBD1 is a possible D gene (5 bases). Per germline, CDR1 LNHDA and CDR2 SQIVND (reference sequence). The CDR3 runs 17 residues. With 9 bases removed from V and 1 base from J, the gap between germline ends came to 24 bases. Written as DNA, the CDR3 is TGTGCCAGCTCAGCGGACACGGGCGGGTTCGGGAACACTGAAGCTTTCTTT. This sequence encodes CASSADTGGFGNTEAFF.

The CDR3 coding sequence is TGTGCCAGCAGCGTGACAGATTCGAACTATGGCTACACCTTC. Translated: CASSVTDSNYGYTF. The rearrangement links TRBV5-5 to TRBJ1-2, with D maybe TRBD1 (5 bases). The CDR3 runs to 14 residues. The V gene lost 4 bases and the J gene lost 2 bases, with 12 bases spanning the gap. The germline CDR1 and CDR2 sequences are SGHKS and YYEKEE (reference sequence).

This sequence joins TRBV2 and TRBJ2-4, with a possible D match to TRBD1 (5 bases). CDR3 length equals 15 residues. Trimming cost V 8 bases and J 0 bases, with 14 bases left between them. Germline V lookup: CDR1 SNHLY, CDR2 FYNNEI. CDR3 sequence reads: CASRTGDSAKNIQYF. DNA of the CDR3: TGTGCCAGCCGCACAGGAGATTCAGCCAAAAACATTCAGTACTTC.

This clone turned up a few times. The gene calls are TRBV7-8 and TRBJ2-3; 8 bases agree with TRBD1. This CDR3 comprises 15 residues. The trim removed 8 bases at V and 0 bases at J, leaving 7 bases unmatched. Germline lookup yields CDR1 SGHVS and CDR2 FQNEAQ. CDR3 sequence: CASGDRRLSTDTQYF. CDR3 DNA: TGTGCCAGCGGGGACAGGAGACTTAGCACAGATACGCAGTATTTT.

The chain uses TRBV4-3 and TRBJ1-3; D call uncertain. The CDR3 extends over 14 amino acids. V was clipped by 2 bases and J by 0 bases, with 5 bases between them. Germline V gives CDR1 LGHNA, CDR2 YSLEER. CDR3 bases: TGCGCCAGCAGCCAAACAAGCTCTGGAAACACCATATATTTT. Protein: CASSQTSSGNTIYF.

The V gene is TRBV5-1, the J gene TRBJ1-2; 10 bases match TRBD1. The CDR3 length is 15 residues. The V gene end was trimmed by 2 bases and the J gene end by 7 bases; junction bases not matched to a gene: 8. Looked up from germline, CDR1 is SGHRS and CDR2 is YFSETQ. The CDR3 protein is CASSFSGTGVVGYTF. The CDR3 coding sequence is TGCGCCAGCAGCTTCTCCGGGACAGGGGTGGTTGGCTACACCTTC. The variable domain in full, with the rest retrieved from reference TRBV5-1 and TRBJ1-2, is KAGVTQTPRYLIKTRGQQVTLSCSPISGHRSVSWYQQTPGQGLQFLFEYFSETQRNKGNFPGRFSGRQFSNSRSEMNVSTLELGDSALYLCASSFSGTGVVGYTFGSGTRLTVV.

This chain links TRBV18 with TRBJ1-5; D is perhaps TRBD1 (6 bases). In germline, CDR1 is KGHSH, CDR2 LQKENI. V was clipped by 2 bases and J by 1 base, with 12 bases between them. This CDR3 contains 16 residues. CDR3 sequence (DNA): TGTGCCAGCTCACCAGGGGCAGGGGTCAGCAATCAGCCCCAGCATTTT. Translating gives CASSPGAGVSNQPQHF.

The sample holds one count of this clone. The V call is TRBV3-1 (or the pseudogene TRBV3-2), the J call TRBJ2-3; 7 bases match TRBD2. With V trimmed by 1 base and J by 5 bases, 0 bases remained unmatched. CDR3 size: 13 residues. CDR1 LGHDT and CDR2 YNNKEL come from the germline V gene (reference sequence). CDR3 sequence: CASSQGTRDTQYF. The CDR3 DNA sequence: TGTGCCAGCAGCCAAGGGACTAGAGATACGCAGTATTTT.

This clone was seen only a few times. The CDR3 region has the DNA TGTGCCAGCAGCCATTCCCCCCGGGACAGGGGGAACATTCAGTACTTC. Translation gives CASSHSPRDRGNIQYF. The rearrangement links TRBV7-8 to TRBJ2-4; 11 bases agree with TRBD1. Trimming removed 5 bases from V and 7 bases from J; junction bases left unmatched: 10. Germline CDR1 reads SGHVS; CDR2 reads FQNEAQ. The CDR3 runs to 16 residues.